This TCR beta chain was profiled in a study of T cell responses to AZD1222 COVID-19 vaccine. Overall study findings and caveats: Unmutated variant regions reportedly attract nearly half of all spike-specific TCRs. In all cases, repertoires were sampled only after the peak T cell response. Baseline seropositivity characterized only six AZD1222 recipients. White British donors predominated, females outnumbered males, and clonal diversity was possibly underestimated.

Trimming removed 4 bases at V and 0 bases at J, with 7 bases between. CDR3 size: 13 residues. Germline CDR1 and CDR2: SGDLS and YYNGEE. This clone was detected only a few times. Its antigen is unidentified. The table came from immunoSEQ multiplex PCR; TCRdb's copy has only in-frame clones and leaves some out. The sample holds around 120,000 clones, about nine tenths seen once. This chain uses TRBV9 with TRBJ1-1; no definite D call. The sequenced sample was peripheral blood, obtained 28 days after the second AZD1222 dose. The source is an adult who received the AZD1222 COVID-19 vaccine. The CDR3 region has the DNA TGTGCCAGCAGCCTCCAGCTGAACACTGAAGCTTTCTTT. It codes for CASSLQLNTEAFF.